This section outlines one T cell receptor (beta chain) sequence together with its context. This sample was taken from a study of blood T cell repertoires in COVID-19. Overall study: Italy, Spain and the United States were the sources of the convalescent and acute COVID-19 samples. Sources were T cells, B-cell-depleted T cells, or PBMCs; the material itself was cDNA or gDNA.

Produced via immunoSEQ multiplex PCR; TCRdb's table is partial and in-frame only. Found here are fewer than 700,000 clones, roughly 89% of them singletons; the top ten hold roughly 7.4%. Germline assignment: CDR1 SNHLY and CDR2 FYNNEI. Unmatched junction bases numbered 5, after V lost 5 bases and J lost 3 bases. The CDR3 extends over 14 amino acids. The clonotype originates from a woman aged 50 to 60 with COVID-19, enrolled during active disease. The specimen was peripheral blood. This chain connects TRBV2 to TRBJ2-7, with TRBD1 matching over 9 bases. The CDR3 DNA follows: TGTGCCAGCAGTACCGGGACAGGGAACTACGAGCAGTACTTC. This sequence encodes CASSTGTGNYEQYF.